The clone carrying this T cell receptor beta chain was counted many times. Its antigen is as yet unknown. Trimming stripped 2 bases from V and 9 bases from J, with 14 bases between. CDR1 and CDR2 (germline): MNHEY, SVGEGT. The CDR3 runs to 14 residues. This specimen comes from a study of spatial heterogeneity in lung cancer. Study-wide results and limits: Compared with follow-up, resection was when ubiquitous expanded tumor TCRs appeared in blood more.

The study tagged each TCR cDNA molecule with a unique molecular identifier. In TCRdb, the 5' RACE reads were re-called with MiXCR into one record per CDR3 protein. The sample carries 43,000 or so distinct CDR3 sequences, almost 7% recorded once. Indicated time point: sample taken at primary tumor resection. Untreated early-stage non-small cell lung cancer patients, approximately 76 in total, were the donors. The chain combines TRBV6-2 or TRBV6-3 with TRBJ2-4, with D maybe TRBD1 (5 bases). The sequencing used PBMCs, collected at surgery. The TCR comes from a female donor with early-stage non-small cell lung cancer. CDR3: CASSYRSGRSIQYF. The CDR3 bases are TGTGCCAGCAGTTACAGGTCAGGGCGCAGCATTCAGTACTTC.